The rows below give T cell receptor beta chains drawn from one sample of a study of blood T cell repertoires in COVID-19. Produced via immunoSEQ multiplex PCR; TCRdb's table is partial and in-frame only. The data show tens of thousands of clones, about nine tenths seen once. The sequenced sample consisted of peripheral blood. All receptors derive from a man aged 30 to 39 with acute or convalescent COVID-19. Both conserved end residues are part of each CDR3. D genes are given only for firm matches. Some rows have no size entry. The others give once, few or many, or a class for an expanded clone.

.,.,TRBV18,TRBJ1-2,CASSPPPDTTNYGYTF,TGTGCCAGCTCACCACCCCCGGACACTACTAACTATGGCTACACCTTC
.,TRBD1,TRBV5-1,TRBJ1-2,CASSETGIDGYTF,TGCGCCAGCAGCGAGACAGGGATAGATGGCTACACCTTC
.,.,TRBV5-6,TRBJ1-5,CASSSLRDRRYQPQHF,TGTGCCAGCAGCTCCCTAAGAGACAGGCGGTATCAGCCCCAGCATTTT
few,TRBD1,TRBV5-1,TRBJ1-6,CASSLGQGNSPLHF,TGCGCCAGCAGCTTGGGACAGGGGAATTCACCCCTCCACTTT
once,TRBD1,TRBV6-2/TRBV6-3,TRBJ1-2,CASSYDWTGQGGYTF,TGTGCCAGCAGTTACGACTGGACAGGGCAGGGCGGCTACACCTTC
.,TRBD2,TRBV9,TRBJ2-7,CASSVGGSGTYEQYF,TGTGCCAGCAGCGTAGGTGGTAGCGGGACCTACGAGCAGTACTTC
once,TRBD1,TRBV3-1/TRBV3-2,TRBJ2-5,CASSQWGTGGQETQYF,TGTGCCAGCAGCCAATGGGGGACAGGGGGGCAAGAGACCCAGTACTTC
once,.,TRBV24-1,TRBJ1-5,CAAGGSLGQPQHF,TGTGCCGCGGGTGGGTCTCTAGGACAGCCCCAGCATTTT
.,.,TRBV10-3,TRBJ1-6,CAISTDSYSPLHF,TGTGCCATCTCAACTGATTCATATTCACCCCTCCACTTT
.,.,TRBV6-2/TRBV6-3,TRBJ1-2,CASSYSRDYGYTF,TGTGCCAGCAGTTACTCGAGGGACTATGGCTACACCTTC
.,TRBD1,TRBV2,TRBJ1-6,CASSGQGDSPLHF,TGTGCCAGCAGTGGCCAGGGGGATTCACCCCTCCACTTT
.,.,TRBV6-5,TRBJ1-5,CASSSQGNQPQHF,TGTGCCAGCAGTTCTCAGGGGAATCAGCCCCAGCATTTT
.,TRBD2,TRBV13,TRBJ2-3,CASSSRSVSGGNTDTQYF,TGTGCCAGCAGCTCCCGCTCTGTCAGCGGGGGAAACACAGATACGCAGTATTTT
.,TRBD2,TRBV2,TRBJ2-3,CASSGGGGRDTQYF,TGTGCCAGCAGTGGCGGGGGGGGCCGAGATACGCAGTATTTT
few,TRBD1,TRBV29-1,TRBJ1-3,CSVEDQGQGGTTIYF,TGCAGCGTTGAAGATCAGGGACAGGGAGGAACCACCATATATTTT
.,TRBD1,TRBV5-6,TRBJ2-7,CASSPGGLGPYTYEQYF,TGTGCCAGCAGTCCAGGGGGTCTCGGGCCATACACCTACGAGCAGTACTTC
.,TRBD1,TRBV19,TRBJ1-4,CASRGTGGNQNEKLFF,TGTGCCAGTAGGGGGACAGGGGGGAATCAAAATGAAAAACTGTTTTTT
few,.,TRBV30,TRBJ1-2,CAWRRGTGDGYTF,TGTGCCTGGAGGAGGGGAACGGGAGATGGCTACACCTTC
.,TRBD2,TRBV7-2,TRBJ2-3,CASSLGGLGGRSGTQYF,TGTGCCAGCAGCTTAGGGGGTTTAGGCGGGAGATCGGGTACGCAGTATTTT
once,.,TRBV10-3,TRBJ2-5,CAISESGQGETQYF,TGTGCCATCAGTGAGAGTGGTCAGGGGGAGACCCAGTACTTC
few,.,TRBV11-3,TRBJ2-2,CASSLGGNTGELFF,TGTGCCAGCAGCCTCGGGGGGAACACCGGGGAGCTGTTTTTT
.,.,TRBV21-1,TRBJ1-6,CATHGKDRPEGNSPLHF,TGTGCCACCCATGGTAAGGACAGGCCGGAGGGTAATTCACCCCTCCACTTT
.,.,TRBV7-9,TRBJ1-4,CASSLGRRVTNEKLFF,TGTGCCAGCAGCTTAGGCCGCAGGGTTACTAATGAAAAACTGTTTTTT
.,.,TRBV7-2,TRBJ1-1,CASSSALPRKGRNTEAFF,TGTGCCAGCAGCTCCGCACTACCTCGAAAGGGGCGGAACACTGAAGCTTTCTTT
once,.,TRBV6-5,TRBJ1-2,CASSYGVIYGYTF,TGTGCCAGCAGTTACGGAGTGATCTATGGCTACACCTTC
.,TRBD2,TRBV5-1,TRBJ2-4,CASSSTRGRGAKNIQYF,TGCGCCAGCAGCTCCACCCGCGGGAGGGGAGCCAAAAACATTCAGTACTTC
.,.,TRBV3-1/TRBV3-2,TRBJ2-1,CASSQAGYNNEQFF,TGTGCCAGCAGCCAAGCGGGTTATAACAATGAGCAGTTCTTC
.,.,TRBV12-3/TRBV12-4,TRBJ1-2,CASSLDRRRGYTF,TGTGCCAGCAGTTTGGACAGAAGAAGGGGCTACACCTTC
.,TRBD1,TRBV2,TRBJ2-7,CASKGQGGPYEQYF,TGTGCCAGCAAGGGACAGGGGGGTCCCTACGAGCAGTACTTC
few,TRBD1,TRBV27,TRBJ1-5,CASSPDRGRQPQHF,TGTGCCAGCAGCCCGGACAGGGGGCGACAGCCCCAGCATTTT
.,.,TRBV9,TRBJ2-5,CASSRSGPLGGETQYF,TGTGCCAGCAGCCGGAGTGGCCCCCTGGGTGGAGAGACCCAGTACTTC
few,.,TRBV4-3,TRBJ2-2,CASRQDYTGAGELFF,TGCGCCAGCCGACAGGACTATACAGGGGCCGGGGAGCTGTTTTTT
.,.,TRBV7-9,TRBJ2-1,CASSPRGGPPEQFF,TGTGCCAGCAGCCCTAGGGGTGGTCCCCCTGAGCAGTTCTTC
.,.,TRBV28,TRBJ1-2,CASSLGGGGLHYGYTF,TGTGCCAGCAGTTTAGGGGGCGGGGGGCTCCACTATGGCTACACCTTC
.,.,TRBV25-1,TRBJ2-1,CASSESYNEQFF,TGTGCCAGCAGTGAGAGTTACAATGAGCAGTTCTTC
.,TRBD2,TRBV7-2,TRBJ2-5,CASSVDSGRSETQYF,TGTGCCAGCAGCGTGGATAGCGGGAGGAGTGAGACCCAGTACTTC
.,TRBD1,TRBV6-5,TRBJ1-6,CASSNDRDNSPLHF,TGTGCCAGCAGTAACGACAGGGATAATTCACCCCTCCACTTT
.,TRBD1,TRBV28,TRBJ1-5,CASSLQTGWDQPQHF,TGTGCCAGCAGTTTACAGACAGGGTGGGATCAGCCCCAGCATTTT
.,.,TRBV10-1,TRBJ1-1,CASRLAANTEAFF,TGCGCCAGCAGACTTGCCGCAAACACTGAAGCTTTCTTT
.,.,TRBV19,TRBJ1-1,CASSISGVLGEAFF,TGTGCCAGTAGTATTTCAGGGGTCCTTGGTGAAGCTTTCTTT
few,.,TRBV24-1,TRBJ1-2,CATSERDNRYGYTF,TGTGCCACCAGCGAGCGAGATAATCGCTATGGCTACACCTTC
.,TRBD1,TRBV6-6,TRBJ1-1,CASSYRQGTEAFF,TGTGCCAGCAGTTACCGACAGGGCACTGAAGCTTTCTTT
.,.,TRBV3-1/TRBV3-2,TRBJ1-2,CASSQGRGTYGYTF,TGTGCCAGCAGCCAAGGACGGGGGACCTATGGCTACACCTTC
.,TRBD1,TRBV28,TRBJ1-4,CASSLPGGVNEKLFF,TGTGCCAGCAGTTTACCAGGGGGCGTGAATGAAAAACTGTTTTTT
once,.,TRBV14,TRBJ1-6,CASSQNLGSSLHF,TGTGCCAGCAGCCAAAACCTCGGGTCCTCCCTCCACTTT
few,.,TRBV7-6,TRBJ1-4,CASSIHDEKLFF,TGTGCCAGCAGCATACATGATGAAAAACTGTTTTTT
.,.,TRBV5-6,TRBJ2-5,CASSFQGMGETQYF,TGTGCCAGCAGCTTCCAGGGGATGGGGGAGACCCAGTACTTC